This T cell receptor (beta chain) was sequenced for a study of Graves' ophthalmopathy and Graves' hyperthyroidism. This clonotype was counted many times. RNA transcripts served as template for amplifying TCR beta CDR3 sequences. In the first round, RT-PCR was carried out with HTBI primers, and a multiplex PCR formed the second round. TCRdb re-analysed the multiplex PCR reads in MiXCR, keeping a single row per CDR3 protein. The sample yields 500,000 to 700,000 distinct CDR3 sequences, 22% seen once. The sequence was collected from a woman aged 18-29 years with stable Graves' hyperthyroidism. Some clones in this sample may be carry-over from other donors' samples. The specimen was peripheral blood.

CDR3 protein: CASSEGGALVYGYTF. Here the CDR3 DNA reads TGTGCCAGCAGTGAAGGCGGGGCCCTCGTCTATGGCTACACCTTC. V and J are TRBV6-1 and TRBJ1-2, with a possible D match to TRBD1 (5 bases). Germline V gene data show CDR1 as MNHNS and CDR2 as SASEGT. The CDR3 loop spans 15 amino acids. Trimming cost V 1 base and J 4 bases, with 13 bases left between them.